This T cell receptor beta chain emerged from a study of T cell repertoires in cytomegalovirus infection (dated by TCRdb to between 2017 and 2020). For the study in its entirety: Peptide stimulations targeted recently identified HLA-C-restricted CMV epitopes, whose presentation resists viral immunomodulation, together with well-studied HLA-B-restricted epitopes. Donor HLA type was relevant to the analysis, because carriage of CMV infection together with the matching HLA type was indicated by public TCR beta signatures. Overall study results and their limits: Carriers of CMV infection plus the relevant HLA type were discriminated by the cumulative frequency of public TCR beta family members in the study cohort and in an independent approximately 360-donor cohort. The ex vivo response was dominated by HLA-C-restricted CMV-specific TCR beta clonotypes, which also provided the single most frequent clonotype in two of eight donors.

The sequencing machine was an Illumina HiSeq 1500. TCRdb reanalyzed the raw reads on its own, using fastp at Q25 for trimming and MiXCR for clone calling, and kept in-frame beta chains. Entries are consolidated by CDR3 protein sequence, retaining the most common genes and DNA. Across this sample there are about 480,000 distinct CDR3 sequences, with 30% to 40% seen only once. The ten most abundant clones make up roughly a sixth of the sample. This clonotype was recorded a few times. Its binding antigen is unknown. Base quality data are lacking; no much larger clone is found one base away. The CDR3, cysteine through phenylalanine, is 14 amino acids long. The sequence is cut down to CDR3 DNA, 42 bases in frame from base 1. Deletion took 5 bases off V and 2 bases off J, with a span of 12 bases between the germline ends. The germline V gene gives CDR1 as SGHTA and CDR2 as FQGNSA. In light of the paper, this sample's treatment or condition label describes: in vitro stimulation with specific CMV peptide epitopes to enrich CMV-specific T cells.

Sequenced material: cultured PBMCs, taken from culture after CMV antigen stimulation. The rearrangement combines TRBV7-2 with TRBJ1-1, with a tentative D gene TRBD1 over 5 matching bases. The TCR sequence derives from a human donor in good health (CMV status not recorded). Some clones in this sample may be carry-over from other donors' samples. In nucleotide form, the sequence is TGTGCCAGCAGCCAACAGGTTTTTAACACTGAAGCTTTCTTT. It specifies CASSQQVFNTEAFF.